Following are 8 T cell receptor beta chains from one sample sequenced in a study of cytomegalovirus exposure and HLA in healthy donors. PCR involved 60 Vbeta and 13 Jbeta primers. Libraries were prepared by immunoSEQ multiplex PCR; TCRdb keeps only in-frame clonotypes and omits some of them. The sample lists fewer than 140,000 clones; roughly 76% were seen once. Sequenced sample: PBMCs. The receptor set was obtained from a woman between 45 and 65 years old in good health and CMV-seropositive.

The table lists this clone with a count of one. CDR3 bases: TGTGCCTGGAGTCGACTAGCGGGGGGCTATTTCTCCTACGAGCAGTACTTC. Amino acid sequence: CAWSRLAGGYFSYEQYF. This chain connects TRBV30 to TRBJ2-7; 13 bases map to TRBD2. The V and J ends lost 2 bases and 0 bases, in that order; junction bases with no gene match: 7. Germline CDR1 is GTSNPN and CDR2 is SVGIG (reference sequence). The CDR3 runs 17 residues.

The chain is built from TRBV28 and TRBJ1-6; D gene unclear. Trimming left V 2 bases short and J 10 bases short, with 15 bases between. CDR3 length: 15 residues. Germline V gene data show CDR1 as MDHEN and CDR2 as SYDVKM. The CDR3 sequence is CASSLRIGVGSPLHF. In DNA form, the CDR3 reads TGTGCCAGCAGTTTACGAATCGGGGTTGGCTCACCCCTCCACTTT.

CDR3 sequence: CASSDQGSSYEQYF. In DNA, the CDR3 is TGTGCCAGCAGTGATCAGGGTAGCTCCTACGAGCAGTACTTC. The chain is built from TRBV6-1 and TRBJ2-7; D possibly corresponds to TRBD1 (5 bases). The CDR3 length is 14 residues. Trimming took 3 bases from V and 0 from J, leaving 9 bases between them. Germline CDR1 reads MNHNS; CDR2 reads SASEGT.

The chain couples TRBV28 to TRBJ2-5; 14 bases align to TRBD2. CDR1 is MDHEN, CDR2 SYDVKM, per germline. The J segment lost 7 bases and the V segment lost 6 bases, leaving 7 bases of the junction unmatched. The CDR3 covers 15 residues. CDR3 residues: CASSRTSGGRGTQYF. The DNA for the CDR3 is TGTGCCAGCAGCCGGACTAGCGGGGGGCGGGGGACCCAGTACTTC.

CDR3 in amino acids: CASRPGQQNTEAFF. CDR3 nucleotides: TGTGCCAGCAGGCCGGGACAGCAGAACACTGAAGCTTTCTTT. The chain uses TRBV6-6 and TRBJ1-1, with 7 bases fitting TRBD1. CDR3 length: 14 residues. In germline, CDR1 is MNHNY, CDR2 SVGAGI (reference sequence). J gave up 1 base and V 6 bases, and 5 bases lay outside the gene matches.

The CDR3 spells CASSLGQGKNTEAFF. The CDR3, as DNA: TGCGCCAGCAGCTTGGGACAGGGCAAGAACACTGAAGCTTTCTTT. V is TRBV5-1 and J is TRBJ1-1; 7 bases match TRBD1. The CDR3 covers 15 residues. Germline lookup yields CDR1 SGHRS and CDR2 YFSETQ. Unmatched junction bases numbered 3, after V lost 0 bases and J lost 1 base.

This clone was recorded only once. J is TRBJ1-1 and V is TRBV4-2; the match to TRBD1 covers 8 bases. The V and J ends lost 3 bases and 4 bases, in that order; junction bases with no gene match: 4. The CDR3 runs to 14 residues. Germline CDR1 is LGHNA and CDR2 is YNFKEQ. The CDR3 reads CASSQDRASTEAFF. CDR3 coding DNA: TGTGCCAGCAGCCAGGACAGGGCCAGCACTGAAGCTTTCTTT.

V is TRBV2 and J is TRBJ1-1; 10 nucleotides align to TRBD1. The CDR3 is 17 residues long. Germline V gene sequence: CDR1 SNHLY, CDR2 FYNNEI. Unmatched junction bases numbered 10, after V lost 2 bases and J lost 4 bases. CDR3 region: CASSEYKTGTGVTEAFF. DNA for the CDR3: TGTGCCAGCAGTGAATATAAGACCGGGACAGGGGTCACTGAAGCTTTCTTT.